The 23 T cell receptor beta chains reported below all come from one sample, sequenced in a study of T cells after yellow fever vaccination. TCRdb independently ran MiXCR on the 5' RACE reads; one entry per CDR3 protein. This sample has 550,000 to 750,000 distinct CDR3 sequences, with roughly 13% found just once. The sample here was PBMCs, taken on the day of the yellow fever booster vaccination. The source is a young man who received the YFV17D yellow fever vaccine.

This clonotype was observed a few times. The rearrangement links TRBV25-1 to TRBJ2-7; 10 bases align to TRBD2. There are 16 residues in the CDR3. With 3 bases clipped from V and 1 base from J, the junction kept 6 bases outside the gene matches. The V gene's germline CDR1 is MGHDK and CDR2 SYGVNS. The CDR3 protein is CASSDLAGEISYEQYF. The CDR3 bases are TGTGCCAGCAGTGATCTAGCGGGAGAGATTTCCTACGAGCAGTACTTC.

CDR3 DNA: TGTGCCACCAGCAGCTTCGGCAGGGGAGCCTACGAGCAGTACTTC. Translation gives CATSSFGRGAYEQYF. This sequence joins TRBV15 and TRBJ2-7, with D possibly matching TRBD1 (6 bases). V lost 3 bases, J lost 2 bases, and 14 bases lay in between. This CDR3 is built from 15 residues. Germline V gene sequence: CDR1 LNHNV, CDR2 YYDKDF (reference sequence). The variable domain in full, with the rest retrieved from reference TRBV15 and TRBJ2-7, is DAMVIQNPRYQVTQFGKPVTLSCSQTLNHNVMYWYQQKSSQAPKLLFHYYDKDFNNEADTPDNFQSRRPNTSFCFLDIRSPGLGDTAMYLCATSSFGRGAYEQYFGPGTRLTVT.

This chain uses TRBV9 with TRBJ2-3; 8 bases agree with TRBD2. V lost 3 bases and J lost 6; bases outside the gene matches: 12. From germline, CDR1 is SGDLS and CDR2 YYNGEE. The CDR3 has 16 amino acids. In DNA form, the CDR3 reads TGTGCCAGCAGCGCCCCCCCGGGAGGGGTAGCGGATACGCAGTATTTT. Protein product: CASSAPPGGVADTQYF.

This clonotype was counted ten times or more. This sequence joins TRBV7-3 and TRBJ1-5; 9 bases line up with TRBD1. Germline values: CDR1 SGHTA, CDR2 FQGTGA. V dropped 3 bases and J dropped 6; count of bases not matched to a gene: 0. CDR3 size: 13 residues. The CDR3 sequence is CASSLDRGQPQHF. DNA for the CDR3: TGTGCCAGCAGCTTGGACAGGGGTCAGCCCCAGCATTTT. Together with reference TRBV7-3 and TRBJ1-5, the CDR3 gives the full variable domain: GAGVSQTPSNKVTEKGKYVELRCDPISGHTALYWYRQSLGQGPEFLIYFQGTGAADDSGLPNDRFFAVRPEGSVSTLKIQRTERGDSAVYLCASSLDRGQPQHFGDGTRLSIL.

This clonotype was counted a few times. One end of the junction does not line up with germline, which may come from a read error. V and J are TRBV20-1 and TRBJ2-7; 8 bases align to TRBD2. The germline V gene encodes CDR1 DFQATT and CDR2 SNEGSKA (reference sequence). CDR3 length: 14 residues. Here the CDR3 reads CCARAREGPFEQYF. The CDR3 region has the DNA TGCTGTGCTAGAGCTCGGGAGGGACCCTTCGAGCAGTACTTC.

J is TRBJ2-7 and V is TRBV27; D not resolved. Germline V gene sequence: CDR1 MNHEY, CDR2 SMNVEV (reference sequence). V was pared by 6 bases and J by 2 bases, with 11 bases between. This CDR3 is 13 amino acids long. As DNA, the CDR3 is TGTGCCAGCAGCAATGACGGACCCTACGAGCAGTACTTC. Translation: CASSNDGPYEQYF.

The chain combines TRBV7-9 with TRBJ1-1, with a weak D call TRBD1 (6 bases). This CDR3 spans 14 amino acids. The V end was cut by 5 bases, the J end by 1 base, with 11 bases between. The V gene's germline CDR1 is SEHNR and CDR2 FQNEAQ (reference sequence). The CDR3 sequence is CASSQGQRNTEAFF. The CDR3 nucleotides read TGTGCCAGCAGCCAAGGACAGAGGAACACTGAAGCTTTCTTT.

The chain has TRBV3-1 and TRBJ2-7, with TRBD2 matching 11 bases. V lost 5 bases and J lost 1; bases outside the gene matches: 7. Germline CDR1 LGHDT, CDR2 YNNKEL (reference sequence). The CDR3 is 16 residues long. In nucleotides, the CDR3 is TGTGCCAGCAGCTCGGGGACTAGCGGAGGATCCTACGAGCAGTACTTC. It encodes CASSSGTSGGSYEQYF.

CDR3 amino acids: CASSPQAGVLQETQYF. The CDR3 bases are TGTGCCAGCAGCCCGCAGGCGGGGGTCCTTCAAGAGACCCAGTACTTC. The rearrangement links TRBV11-2 to TRBJ2-5; TRBD2 agrees at 7 bases. V shed 5 bases, J shed 2 bases, and the junction held 11 bases outside the gene matches. Germline V gives CDR1 SGHAT, CDR2 FQNNGV. The CDR3 sequence is 16 residues long.

Only a few counts were recorded for this clonotype. The V gene is TRBV7-3, the J gene TRBJ2-1; D possibly matches TRBD1 or TRBD2 (7 bases each). V dropped 0 bases and J dropped 11 bases, with 11 bases sitting between them. The length of the CDR3 is 13 residues. From germline, CDR1 is SGHTA and CDR2 FQGTGA. Here the CDR3 reads CASSLTGRGQQFF. In nucleotides, the CDR3 is TGTGCCAGCAGCTTAACTGGGAGGGGGCAGCAGTTCTTC.

The chain has TRBV12-3 or TRBV12-4 and TRBJ1-5, with a possible D match to TRBD1 (5 bases). V lost 0 bases and J lost 4, with 10 bases in between. This CDR3 spans 15 amino acids. CDR3 sequence reads: CASSLALGPNQPQHF. In DNA, the CDR3 is TGTGCCAGCAGTTTAGCACTGGGACCTAATCAGCCCCAGCATTTT.

This chain connects TRBV27 to TRBJ2-1, with D perhaps matching TRBD1 (6 bases). The ends were cut back, 3 bases at V and 8 bases at J, with 14 bases in the middle. The length of the CDR3 is 14 residues. CDR1 is MNHEY, CDR2 SMNVEV, per germline (reference sequence). Here the CDR3 reads CASSFGTPGDEQFF. In nucleotides, the CDR3 is TGTGCCAGCAGTTTTGGGACACCAGGGGATGAGCAGTTCTTC.

This chain uses TRBV20-1 with TRBJ2-5; possible D gene TRBD1, 5 bases. The length of the CDR3 is 12 residues. Trimming pared 7 bases from V and 2 bases from J, leaving 11 bases between. The germline CDR1 and CDR2 sequences are DFQATT and SNEGSKA (reference sequence). CDR3: CSVKKGQETQYF. The CDR3 DNA sequence: TGCAGTGTCAAGAAGGGGCAAGAGACCCAGTACTTC.

The V gene is TRBV27, the J gene TRBJ1-2; TRBD1 aligns across 7 bases. Trimming cost V 4 bases and J 8 bases; bases outside gene matches: 4. The CDR3 is 12 residues long. Germline loops: CDR1 MNHEY, CDR2 SMNVEV (reference sequence). CDR3 protein: CASSYTGVGYTF. For the CDR3, the DNA is TGTGCCAGCAGTTATACAGGGGTAGGCTACACCTTC.

The rearrangement joins TRBV2 to TRBJ2-5; TRBD1 agrees at 9 bases. Trimming took 8 bases from V and 5 from J; bases not matched to a gene: 6. CDR1 and CDR2 (germline): SNHLY, FYNNEI. This CDR3 is built from 13 residues. The CDR3 DNA reads TGTGCCAGCTTGGACAGGGGTTATGAGACCCAGTACTTC. Translated: CASLDRGYETQYF.

The V gene is TRBV20-1, the J gene TRBJ1-2; 7 bases align to TRBD1. V was clipped by 5 bases and J by 8 bases; unmatched bases: 14. The V gene's germline CDR1 is DFQATT and CDR2 SNEGSKA (reference sequence). The CDR3 spans 14 residues. The CDR3 DNA reads as TGCAGTGCTTACAGGGGCGATCCAGCAACCGGCTACACCTTC. Protein sequence: CSAYRGDPATGYTF.

In its sample, this clonotype was seen a few times. This sequence joins TRBV2 and TRBJ2-1, with D perhaps TRBD1 or TRBD2 (5 bases each). V was trimmed by 5 bases and J by 4 bases, leaving 21 bases between them. The CDR3 is 17 residues long. Per the germline V gene, CDR1 is SNHLY and CDR2 is FYNNEI. CDR3 amino acids: CASSHAETVGVYNEQFF. CDR3 nucleotide sequence: TGTGCCAGCAGTCATGCTGAGACAGTGGGGGTTTACAATGAGCAGTTCTTC.

The chain uses TRBV2 and TRBJ2-3; perhaps TRBD2 as D (6 bases). There are 12 residues in the CDR3. The V end lost 8 bases, the J end lost 14 bases, and 20 bases lay between the germline ends. CDR1 is SNHLY and CDR2 is FYNNEI in the germline V gene. CDR3 protein: CASEKGSGALYF. In DNA form, the CDR3 reads TGTGCCAGCGAGAAAGGTTCGGGAGCTCTGTATTTT.

CDR3 in DNA: TGTGCCAGCAGCCGGATAAGTGGCTACGAGCAGTACTTC. As protein: CASSRISGYEQYF. This chain joins TRBV14 and TRBJ2-7, with D unresolved. Germline assignment: CDR1 SGHDN and CDR2 FVKESK. Deletions cut 4 bases from V and 3 bases from J, with 10 bases between. This CDR3 comprises 13 residues. Drawing the rest from reference TRBV14 and TRBJ2-7, the complete variable domain is EAGVTQFPSHSVIEKGQTVTLRCDPISGHDNLYWYRRVMGKEIKFLLHFVKESKQDESGMPNNRFLAERTGGTYSTLKVQPAELEDSGVYFCASSRISGYEQYFGPGTRLTVT.

The DNA of the CDR3 is TGTGCCAGCAGCACGCGGCGAAAGGGGCAGGGATCCAAAAACATTCAGTACTTC. Translated: CASSTRRKGQGSKNIQYF. This chain uses TRBV11-2 with TRBJ2-4; D possibly corresponds to TRBD1 (5 bases). V lost 5 bases to trimming and J lost 2 bases, with 22 bases between them. The CDR3 length is 18 residues. Germline V gives CDR1 SGHAT, CDR2 FQNNGV.

V and J are TRBV7-9 and TRBJ2-7, with a weak D call TRBD2 (6 bases). CDR3 length: 15 residues. Looked up from germline, CDR1 is SEHNR and CDR2 is FQNEAQ (reference sequence). V was clipped by 7 bases and J by 0 bases, with 16 bases between them. CDR3 nucleotides: TGTGCCAGCACCCCGACTAGTTACGGCTCCTACGAGCAGTACTTC. The encoded protein is CASTPTSYGSYEQYF.

This clonotype was recorded a few times. The V call is TRBV30, the J call TRBJ2-2; TRBD2 is a possible D gene (5 bases). Per germline, CDR1 GTSNPN and CDR2 SVGIG (reference sequence). The CDR3 loop spans 11 amino acids. V lost 3 bases to trimming and J lost 7 bases, with 6 bases between them. In DNA, the CDR3 is TGTGCCTGGAGCCGGGGCGGGGAGCTGTTTTTT. It encodes CAWSRGGELFF.

This clonotype was counted a few times. CDR3 residues: CSAPDRKDNSPLHF. The CDR3 bases are TGCAGTGCTCCGGACAGGAAGGATAATTCACCCCTCCACTTT. J is TRBJ1-6 and V is TRBV20-1; 7 bases are a match to TRBD1. The junction had 6 bases not matched to a gene; V was cut back by 5 bases and J by 5 bases. Germline V gene lookup returns CDR1 DFQATT and CDR2 SNEGSKA (reference sequence). The CDR3 length is 14 residues.